This TCR beta chain appears in the sequencing data of a study of shared clonotypes between healthy human individuals. The donor cohort consisted entirely of Caucasian adults residing in Nashville, Tennessee. V lost 1 base to trimming and J lost 6 bases, with 10 bases between them. The CDR3 consists of 13 residues. Germline CDR1 SGHTA, CDR2 FQGNSA. Study-level findings and limits: Unshared clonotypes carried lower generation probabilities than those common to all four donors.

Remarks on this clone: Its target is unknown.

The method was immunoSEQ multiplex PCR; TCRdb's version includes in-frame clones alone and lacks a portion of them. The sample contains about 2.3 million clones, more than 80% of which appear only once. The TCR was taken from a man in his late teens or twenties in good health. Some clones in this sample may be carry-over from other donors' samples. The chain carries TRBV7-2 and TRBJ2-7, with D tentatively TRBD1 or TRBD2 (6 bases each). Material: naive CD4+ T cells from PBMCs. As for subset: CD45RA+ positively selected. DNA for the CDR3: TGTGCCAGCAGCTTAGATTGGGGGGCCGAGCAGTACTTC. This encodes CASSLDWGAEQYF.